This TCR beta chain was documented in a study of blood T cell repertoires in COVID-19. About the research overall: Material from acute and convalescent COVID-19 was sourced from the United States, Italy and Spain. PBMCs, B-cell-depleted T cells, or T cells provided the cDNA or gDNA that made up the material.

Authors' methods: Estimated nucleated cell counts came from reference gene primer amplification. The table came from immunoSEQ multiplex PCR; TCRdb's copy has only in-frame clones and leaves some out. Clone size and V and J calls were adopted from that table, with D and trimming inferred from the DNA. The sample lists some 180,000 clones; approximately 78% were seen once. Remarks on this clone: Within the sample, other DNA sequences also encode this same CDR3.

The sequence was collected from a woman of 80 years or more with active or convalescent COVID-19. The sample consisted of peripheral blood.

Here the CDR3 reads CASSLTGYEQYF. The CDR3 DNA reads as TGTGCCAGCAGCCTCACAGGGTACGAGCAGTACTTC. The chain is built from TRBV6-5 and TRBJ2-7, with D perhaps TRBD1 (6 bases). The CDR3 runs 12 residues. Germline V gene data show CDR1 as MNHEY and CDR2 as SVGAGI. Trimming left V 6 bases short and J 4 bases short, with 10 bases between.